The next 23 T cell receptor beta chains were all read from a single sample in a study of cytomegalovirus exposure and HLA in healthy donors. This PCR relied on a set of 60 Vbeta primers and 13 Jbeta primers. Repertoires were generated with immunoSEQ multiplex PCR, while TCRdb's copy carries only in-frame clones and drops some. The sample yields roughly 100,000 clones, around 76% seen once. The sequenced material came from PBMCs. The source of these receptors is a woman aged 18-30 years in good health and CMV-seropositive.

The chain couples TRBV25-1 to TRBJ2-2; TRBD1 matches at 8 bases. The CDR3 runs 14 residues. The junction had 5 bases not matched to a gene; V was cut back by 6 bases and J by 5 bases. CDR1 is MGHDK and CDR2 is SYGVNS in the germline V gene. For the CDR3, the DNA is TGTGCCAGCAGCGACAGGGGTAGGACCGGGGAGCTGTTTTTT. It translates to CASSDRGRTGELFF.

Turning to this clone: The sample contains more than one DNA sequence encoding this CDR3. This sequence joins TRBV5-4 and TRBJ2-3, with TRBD2 identical over 12 bases. V shed 4 bases, J shed 0 bases, and the junction held 3 bases outside the gene matches. Germline CDR1 and CDR2: SGHNT and YYREEE (reference sequence). The CDR3 consists of 16 residues. The CDR3 DNA sequence: TGTGCCAGCAGCCGCGGACTAGCGGGGAGCACAGATACGCAGTATTTT. Protein product: CASSRGLAGSTDTQYF.

The rearrangement links TRBV27 to TRBJ1-5; 9 bases are a match to TRBD1. This CDR3 has 16 amino acids. The germline gives CDR1 MNHEY, CDR2 SMNVEV (reference sequence). V lost 5 bases and J lost 0; bases outside the gene matches: 5. CDR3 in DNA: TGTGCCAGCAGTCCTTGGACAGGGGATAGCAATCAGCCCCAGCATTTT. Its protein is CASSPWTGDSNQPQHF.

The rearrangement joins TRBV20-1 to TRBJ2-7, with a tentative D call TRBD2 (6 bases). V lost 6 bases to trimming and J lost 3 bases, with 9 bases between them. Germline loops: CDR1 DFQATT, CDR2 SNEGSKA (reference sequence). The CDR3 is 11 amino acids. CDR3 region: CSAGGIYEQYF. The DNA of the CDR3 is TGCAGTGCGGGGGGAATCTACGAGCAGTACTTC.

This sequence joins TRBV7-9 and TRBJ2-2; 8 bases are a match to TRBD1. Germline CDR1 reads SEHNR; CDR2 reads FQNEAQ (reference sequence). J gave up 6 bases and V 5 bases, and 17 bases lay outside the gene matches. This CDR3 is built from 18 residues. The CDR3: CASSGDRWVRPAAGELFF. CDR3 bases: TGTGCCAGCAGCGGGGACAGGTGGGTTCGTCCGGCCGCCGGGGAGCTGTTTTTT.

CDR3 in amino acids: CASSLASGTNSYEQYF. The CDR3 coding sequence is TGCGCCAGCAGCTTGGCCTCCGGGACTAACTCCTACGAGCAGTACTTC. This chain uses TRBV5-1 with TRBJ2-7; 7 bases line up with TRBD2. Germline CDR1 and CDR2: SGHRS and YFSETQ. The CDR3 contains 16 residues. V was clipped by 0 bases and J by 0 bases; unmatched bases: 6.

This clone was picked up a small number of times. This chain connects TRBV9 to TRBJ1-2; 11 positions agree with TRBD1. Germline CDR1 SGDLS, CDR2 YYNGEE. The J segment lost 8 bases and the V segment lost 0 bases, leaving 15 bases of the junction unmatched. The CDR3 runs 18 residues. The CDR3 sequence is CASSVDPRTGGFLTGYTF. DNA of the CDR3: TGTGCCAGCAGCGTAGATCCACGGACAGGGGGCTTTCTTACCGGCTACACCTTC.

The gene calls are TRBV27 and TRBJ1-5, with D unclear. CDR3 length: 14 residues. V lost 6 bases and J 4 bases, leaving 13 bases between the germline ends. CDR1 MNHEY and CDR2 SMNVEV come from the germline V gene (reference sequence). The CDR3 reads CASRLGPFNQPQHF. The CDR3 coding sequence is TGTGCCAGCAGACTGGGCCCTTTTAATCAGCCCCAGCATTTT.

The gene calls are TRBV7-9 and TRBJ1-4; the D is unclear. This CDR3 region has 12 residues. V dropped 6 bases and J dropped 7 bases, with 9 bases sitting between them. Germline-derived CDR1 and CDR2 are SEHNR and FQNEAQ (reference sequence). CDR3 sequence (DNA): TGTGCCAGCAGTCTAGACGGTGAAAAACTGTTTTTT. This gives the protein CASSLDGEKLFF.

This clone appeared a few times. The chain couples TRBV18 to TRBJ2-7; TRBD1 matches 8 bases. The J segment lost 3 bases and the V segment lost 2 bases, leaving 9 bases of the junction unmatched. Germline assignment: CDR1 KGHSH and CDR2 LQKENI. The CDR3 runs to 16 residues. Written as DNA, the CDR3 is TGTGCCAGCTCACCATTTGCCAGGGGGCTGGGCTACGAGCAGTACTTC. It translates to CASSPFARGLGYEQYF. Full variable domain (remainder filled in from reference TRBV18 and TRBJ2-7): NAGVMQNPRHLVRRRGQEARLRCSPMKGHSHVYWYRQLPEEGLKFMVYLQKENIIDESGMPKERFSAEFPKEGPSILRIQQVVRGDSAAYFCASSPFARGLGYEQYFGPGTRLTVT.

CDR3 region: CASSLAGAVQETQYF. For the CDR3, the DNA is TGTGCCAGCAGCTTAGCGGGGGCCGTCCAAGAGACCCAGTACTTC. The chain joins TRBV7-7 to TRBJ2-5; D might be TRBD1 (6 bases). The V gene's germline CDR1 is SSHAT and CDR2 FNYEAQ (reference sequence). V lost 0 bases and J 1 base, leaving 9 bases between the germline ends. This CDR3 comprises 15 residues.

The V and J genes are TRBV4-1 and TRBJ2-3, with 12 bases matching TRBD2. CDR3 length: 17 amino acids. Germline V gene data show CDR1 as MGHRA and CDR2 as YSYEKL. With V trimmed by 3 bases and J by 2 bases, 6 bases remained unmatched. The CDR3 is CASSHAGLAGTTDTQYF. CDR3 nucleotides: TGCGCCAGCAGCCATGCCGGACTAGCGGGGACCACAGATACGCAGTATTTT.

The chain recombines TRBV5-1 with TRBJ2-5; D is ambiguous. The CDR3 runs 11 residues. The germline V gene encodes CDR1 SGHRS and CDR2 YFSETQ. The V end was cut by 4 bases, the J end by 3 bases, with 4 bases between. This chain's CDR3 is CASSREETQYF. CDR3 bases: TGCGCCAGCAGCCGCGAAGAGACCCAGTACTTC. Combining the CDR3 with reference TRBV5-1 and TRBJ2-5 gives the whole variable domain KAGVTQTPRYLIKTRGQQVTLSCSPISGHRSVSWYQQTPGQGLQFLFEYFSETQRNKGNFPGRFSGRQFSNSRSEMNVSTLELGDSALYLCASSREETQYFGPGTRLLVL.

This CDR3 is CASIGTSFTEQYF. The CDR3 DNA follows: TGTGCCAGCATAGGGACTAGTTTCACCGAGCAGTACTTC. The chain uses TRBV6-6 and TRBJ2-5; 8 bases line up with TRBD2. The better agreement between TRBJ2-7 and the DNA end casts doubt on the J call. Germline V gene sequence: CDR1 MNHNY, CDR2 SVGAGI (reference sequence). The CDR3 is 13 residues long.

This chain uses TRBV29-1 with TRBJ1-4; possibly TRBD1 for D (6 bases). V lost 6 bases and J lost 4, with 21 bases in between. Germline V gene sequence: CDR1 SQVTM, CDR2 ANQGSEA. This CDR3 region has 16 residues. CDR3 nucleotide sequence: TGCAGCGTACTTCCACAGGGCGCAAATCTTAATGAAAAACTGTTTTTT. Its protein is CSVLPQGANLNEKLFF.

CDR3 DNA: TGTGCCAGCAGCGCCCGGGGTAGCGTAAGAAACATTCAGTACTTC. Its protein product is CASSARGSVRNIQYF. The genes are TRBV6-1 and TRBJ2-4, with D possibly TRBD2 on 5 matching bases. The germline V gene has CDR1 MNHNS and CDR2 SASEGT. Deletions cut 6 bases from V and 6 bases from J, with 18 bases between. This CDR3 comprises 15 residues.

The chain combines TRBV4-1 with TRBJ2-7; 12 nucleotides agree with TRBD2. CDR3 length equals 16 residues. The V gene's germline CDR1 is MGHRA and CDR2 YSYEKL. Germline trimming cut 4 bases from V and 3 bases from J; bases unmatched to any gene: 7. CDR3 protein: CASSPRTSGAHYEQYF. DNA of the CDR3: TGCGCCAGCAGCCCCCGGACTAGCGGGGCCCACTACGAGCAGTACTTC.

This clone was found once. The gene calls are TRBV5-5 and TRBJ1-4; TRBD1 is a possible D gene (6 bases). The germline gives CDR1 SGHKS, CDR2 YYEKEE (reference sequence). The CDR3 consists of 14 residues. Trimming removed 0 bases at V and 8 bases at J, with 11 bases between. The CDR3 bases are TGTGCCAGCAGCTTGGTGGCAGGGGAGGAAAAACTGTTTTTT. This codes for CASSLVAGEEKLFF.

CDR3 amino acids: CASSTWDWVRYNEQFF. The CDR3 DNA reads TGTGCCAGCAGCACCTGGGACTGGGTGAGGTACAATGAGCAGTTCTTC. The chain joins TRBV5-4 to TRBJ2-1; D perhaps matches TRBD2 (6 bases). This CDR3 comprises 16 residues. Trimming shortened V by 4 bases and J by 4 bases, and 18 bases separated the two germline ends. Germline V lookup: CDR1 SGHNT, CDR2 YYREEE (reference sequence).

The rearrangement uses TRBV5-4 and TRBJ2-5; a possible D gene is TRBD2 (6 bases). This CDR3 has 15 residues. Germline V lookup: CDR1 SGHNT, CDR2 YYREEE (reference sequence). V dropped 4 bases and J dropped 4 bases, with 17 bases sitting between them. Written as DNA, the CDR3 is TGTGCCAGCAGCGGGCCAGTCTCCGGGGGAGAGACCCAGTACTTC. Amino acid sequence: CASSGPVSGGETQYF.

The CDR3 region is CASSSTGLAGQETQYF. In nucleotides, the CDR3 is TGTGCCAGCAGCTCCACGGGACTAGCGGGACAAGAGACCCAGTACTTC. The chain recombines TRBV13 with TRBJ2-5; 13 positions agree with TRBD2. The germline CDR1 and CDR2 sequences are PRHDT and FYEKMQ (reference sequence). The trim removed 4 bases at V and 2 bases at J, leaving 4 bases unmatched. CDR3 length: 16 amino acids.

The chain carries TRBV11-3 and TRBJ2-5; weak D call: TRBD2 (6 bases). Trimming removed 7 bases from V and 1 base from J, with 16 bases in between. The CDR3 length is 15 residues. CDR1 is SGHNT and CDR2 is YENEEA in the germline V gene. In nucleotides, the CDR3 is TGTGCCAGCAACAACAACGGGACTGTCCAAGAGACCCAGTACTTC. Encoded protein: CASNNNGTVQETQYF.

This chain links TRBV6-5 with TRBJ2-7; 9 bases match TRBD1. The trim removed 10 bases at V and 1 base at J, leaving 5 bases unmatched. This CDR3 region has 13 residues. Germline CDR1 is MNHEY and CDR2 is SVGAGI. The CDR3 bases are TGTGCCACTACAGGGGGCTATTCCTACGAGCAGTACTTC. This codes for CATTGGYSYEQYF.